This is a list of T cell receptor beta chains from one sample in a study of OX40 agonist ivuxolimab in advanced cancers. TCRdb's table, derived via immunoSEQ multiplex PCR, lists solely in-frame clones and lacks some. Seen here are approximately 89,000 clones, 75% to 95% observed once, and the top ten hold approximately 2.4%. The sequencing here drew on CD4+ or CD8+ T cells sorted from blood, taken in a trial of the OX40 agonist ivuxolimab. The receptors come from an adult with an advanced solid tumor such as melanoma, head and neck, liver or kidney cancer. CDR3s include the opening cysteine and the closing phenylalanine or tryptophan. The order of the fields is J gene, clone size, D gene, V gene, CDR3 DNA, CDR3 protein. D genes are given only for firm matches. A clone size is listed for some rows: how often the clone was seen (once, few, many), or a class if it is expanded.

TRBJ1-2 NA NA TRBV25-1 TGTGCCAGCAGTGGGGGAGTGGGGGGATTAAACTATGGCTACACCTTC CASSGGVGGLNYGYTF
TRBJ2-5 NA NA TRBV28 TGTGCCAGCAGTTTACTGACAGGAAAAGAGACCCAGTACTTC CASSLLTGKETQYF
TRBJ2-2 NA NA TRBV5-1 TGCGCCAGCAGCTTGTTCACAGGGAGCACCGGGGAGCTGTTTTTT CASSLFTGSTGELFF
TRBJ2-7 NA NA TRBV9 TGTGCCAGCAGCTTCCTCCTCCGGGACGCGGGACACGAGCAGTACTTC CASSFLLRDAGHEQYF
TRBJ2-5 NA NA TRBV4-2 TGTGCCAGCAGCCAAGATCTGGGGCCAGGGGAGACCCAGTACTTC CASSQDLGPGETQYF
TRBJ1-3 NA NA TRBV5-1 TGCGCCAGCAAGGGGACACGCTCTGGAAACACCATATATTTT CASKGTRSGNTIYF
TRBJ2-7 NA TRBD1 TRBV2 TGTGCCAGCAGCGTGGGACAGGGCCACGAGCAGTACTTC CASSVGQGHEQYF
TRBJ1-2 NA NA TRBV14 TGTGCCAGCAGCCGCTTTGGCGACTACTATGGCTACACCTTC CASSRFGDYYGYTF
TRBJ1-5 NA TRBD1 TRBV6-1 TGTGCCAGCAGTGACCCCGGGACAGGGGGCGACCGGCCCCAGCATTTT CASSDPGTGGDRPQHF
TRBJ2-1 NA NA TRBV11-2 TGTGCCAGCAGCTTGTGGACTTTGGTTTCCCCCTACAATGAGCAGTTCTTC CASSLWTLVSPYNEQFF
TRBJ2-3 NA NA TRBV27 TGTGCCAGCAGTTTATTGGGGCCGGGGTCGGGGAAAAAAACAGATACGCAGTATTTT CASSLLGPGSGKKTDTQYF
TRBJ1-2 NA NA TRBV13 TGTGCCAGCAGCCGGCGGGGAGTCGAATATGGCTACACCTTC CASSRRGVEYGYTF
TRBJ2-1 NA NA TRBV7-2 TGTGCCAGCAGTTTTGGGACTCAGGCCCACAATGAGCAGTTCTTC CASSFGTQAHNEQFF
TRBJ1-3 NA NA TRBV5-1 TGCGCCAGCAGCGCCGGACCATCTGGAAACACCATATATTTT CASSAGPSGNTIYF
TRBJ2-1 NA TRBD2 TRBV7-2 TGTGCCAGCAGCTTAAACCCCCGAGGAGCGGGAAATGAGCAGTTCTTC CASSLNPRGAGNEQFF
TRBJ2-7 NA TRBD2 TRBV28 TGTGCCAGCAGCTCCAGACTAGCGGGCCCCTACGAGCAGTACTTC CASSSRLAGPYEQYF
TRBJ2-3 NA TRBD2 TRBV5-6 TGTGCCAGCAGCCTGGGAGGGAGGTCCGATACGCAGTATTTT CASSLGGRSDTQYF
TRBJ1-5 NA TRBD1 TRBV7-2 TGTGCCAGCAGCCCTTACGGACAGGGGGCGGCTCAGCCCCAGCATTTT CASSPYGQGAAQPQHF
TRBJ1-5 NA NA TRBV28 TGTGCCAGCAGTAGACAACCCCCCAATCAGCCCCAGCATTTT CASSRQPPNQPQHF
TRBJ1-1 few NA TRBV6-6 TGTGCCAGCAGTCAAGGAACGGCTTTCTTT CASSQGTAFF
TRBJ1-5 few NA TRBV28 TGTGCCAGCAGTCCCCGGGCCTTGAATCAGCCCCAGCATTTT CASSPRALNQPQHF
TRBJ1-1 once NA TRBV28 TGTGCCAGCAGTTCCTTAATGAACACTGAAGCTTTCTTT CASSSLMNTEAFF
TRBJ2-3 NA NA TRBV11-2 TGTGCCAGCAGCCCGGTCGGAGGACAGAAATCAGATACGCAGTATTTT CASSPVGGQKSDTQYF
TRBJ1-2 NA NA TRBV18 TGTGCCAGCTCACCCGGCGGGAATAACTATGGCTACACCTTC CASSPGGNNYGYTF
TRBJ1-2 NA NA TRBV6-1 TGTGCCAGCAGTGATCACCAGAAGGATGGCTACACCTTC CASSDHQKDGYTF
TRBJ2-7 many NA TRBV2 TGTGCCAGCAGGCAGGGACCGATTGCCGGCGAGCAGTACTTC CASRQGPIAGEQYF
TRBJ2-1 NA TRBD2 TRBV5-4 TGTGCCAGCAGCTCCACTAGCGGGAGGTCGTTGGGCTATGAGCAGTTCTTC CASSSTSGRSLGYEQFF
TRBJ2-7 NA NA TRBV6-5 TGTGCCAGCAGTTACCGGGGGCGAGGCTACGAGCAGTACTTC CASSYRGRGYEQYF
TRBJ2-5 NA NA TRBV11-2 TGTGCCAGCAGCTTGATGTCTCTGACCCAGTACTTC CASSLMSLTQYF
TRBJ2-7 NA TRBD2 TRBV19 TGTGCCAGTAGTCGGCGGGGGGGAGAGCAGTACTTC CASSRRGGEQYF
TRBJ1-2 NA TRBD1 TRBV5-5 TGTGCCAGCAGCCAAGACAGGGCCAACTATGGCTACACCTTC CASSQDRANYGYTF
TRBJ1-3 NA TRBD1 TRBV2 TGTGCCAGCTGTAATCAGGGGGCCTCTGGAAACACCATATATTTT CASCNQGASGNTIYF
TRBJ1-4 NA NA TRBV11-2 TGTGCCAGCAGCTTGCACCGGGACACCAATGAAAAACTGTTTTTT CASSLHRDTNEKLFF
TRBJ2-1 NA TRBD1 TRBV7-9 TGTGCCAGCAGCCCCGGACAGGGCAATGAGCAGTTCTTC CASSPGQGNEQFF
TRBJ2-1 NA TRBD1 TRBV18 TGTGCCAGCTCCCGAGGGACAGGGTCCTACAATGAGCAGTTCTTC CASSRGTGSYNEQFF
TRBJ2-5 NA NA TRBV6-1 TGTGCCAGCGATCCCTACCACCGGGAGACCCAGTACTTC CASDPYHRETQYF
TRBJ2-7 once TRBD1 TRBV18 TGTGCCAGCTCAACAGGACAGGGGGGCGACGAGCAGTACTTC CASSTGQGGDEQYF
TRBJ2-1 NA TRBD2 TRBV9 TGTGCCAGCAGCGTAGCCGGTGGACTAGCGGCTTCCAATGAGCAGTTCTTC CASSVAGGLAASNEQFF
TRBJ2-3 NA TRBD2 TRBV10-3 TGTGCCATCAGTGACGCACTAGCGGGAGCAGATACGCAGTATTTT CAISDALAGADTQYF
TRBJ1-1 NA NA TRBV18 TGTGCCAGCTCACTAACACAAGGACAGCTGAACACTGAAGCTTTCTTT CASSLTQGQLNTEAFF
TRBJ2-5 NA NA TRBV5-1 TGCGCCAGCAGCTTGGAAGGCATAGAGGGAGAGACCCAGTACTTC CASSLEGIEGETQYF
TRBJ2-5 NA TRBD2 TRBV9 TGTGCCAGCAGCGTAGAACTAGCGGAGGGGGAGACCCAGTACTTC CASSVELAEGETQYF
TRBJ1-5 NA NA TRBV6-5 TGTGCCAGCAGTTACGACAGGTCTACAGGGACGCCCCAGCATTTT CASSYDRSTGTPQHF
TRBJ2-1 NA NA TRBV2 TGTGCCAGCAGTATAGTTTATGAGCAGTTCTTC CASSIVYEQFF
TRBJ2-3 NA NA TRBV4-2 TGTGCCAGCAGCCAGACTAGCACAGATACGCAGTATTTT CASSQTSTDTQYF
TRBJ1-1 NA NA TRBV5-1 TGCGCCAGCAGCTTGACACTTAACACTGAAGCTTTCTTT CASSLTLNTEAFF
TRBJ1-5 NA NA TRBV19 TGTGCCAGTAGTATAAGGGGAACGGGGAGCAATCAGCCCCAGCATTTT CASSIRGTGSNQPQHF
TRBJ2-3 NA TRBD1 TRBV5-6 TGTGCCAGCAGAGCATGGACAGGGTGGGCAGATACGCAGTATTTT CASRAWTGWADTQYF
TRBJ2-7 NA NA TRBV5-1 TGCGCCAGCAGCCTGATCGGGAGCAGCTCCTACGAGCAGTACTTC CASSLIGSSSYEQYF
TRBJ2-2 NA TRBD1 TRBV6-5 TGTGCCAGCAGACGTACCGGGACAGCCACCGGGGAGCTGTTTTTT CASRRTGTATGELFF
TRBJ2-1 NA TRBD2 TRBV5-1 TGCGCCAGCAGCTTTACCCCTAGCGGAAGCTCCTACAATGAGCAGTTCTTC CASSFTPSGSSYNEQFF
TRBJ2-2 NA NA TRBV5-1 TGCGCCAGCAATAAAGGACGGACCACGGAGGGCGGGGAGCTGTTTTTT CASNKGRTTEGGELFF
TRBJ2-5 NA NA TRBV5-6 TGTGCCAGCAGCTTGGCTGGGGCTGAAGAGACCCAGTACTTC CASSLAGAEETQYF
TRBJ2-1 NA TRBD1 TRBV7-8 TGTGCCAGCAGCCTTGGACAGGGAGGCTACAATGAGCAGTTCTTC CASSLGQGGYNEQFF